The 22 T cell receptor beta chains listed next were all sequenced from one sample in a study of blood T cell repertoires in COVID-19. The method was immunoSEQ multiplex PCR; TCRdb's version includes in-frame clones alone and lacks a portion of them. The top ten clones hold 2.5% to 3% of a sample with around 300,000 clones, roughly 88% of them seen once. The sample comprised peripheral blood. The receptors here all came from a young woman with active or convalescent COVID-19.

J is TRBJ2-2 and V is TRBV7-6, with D perhaps TRBD1 (7 bases). Germline V gene lookup returns CDR1 SGHVS and CDR2 FNYEAQ. Trimming cost V 0 bases and J 1 base, with 12 bases left between them. The CDR3 is made up of 17 amino acids. Written as DNA, the CDR3 is TGTGCCAGCAGCTTAGCTGGAGGGACAGAGAACACCGGGGAGCTGTTTTTT. Residues: CASSLAGGTENTGELFF.

The J gene is TRBJ2-7, the V gene TRBV19, with D possibly TRBD2 on 7 matching bases. The germline CDR1 and CDR2 sequences are LNHDA and SQIVND (reference sequence). CDR3 size: 16 residues. V lost 1 base to trimming and J lost 3 bases, with 16 bases between them. The CDR3 DNA reads as TGTGCCAGTAGTATAGTTTCCGCGGGGGCGGGCTACGAGCAGTACTTC. It is translated as CASSIVSAGAGYEQYF. Filled out from reference TRBV19 and TRBJ2-7, the complete variable domain reads DGGITQSPKYLFRKEGQNVTLSCEQNLNHDAMYWYRQDPGQGLRLIYYSQIVNDFQKGDIAEGYSVSREKKESFPLTVTSAQKNPTAFYLCASSIVSAGAGYEQYFGPGTRLTVT.

The chain links TRBV3-1 (or the pseudogene TRBV3-2) to TRBJ1-1; a weak D match, TRBD1 (6 bases). CDR1 and CDR2 from the germline V gene are LGHDT and YNNKEL (reference sequence). V was pared by 5 bases and J by 10 bases, with 14 bases between. The CDR3 sequence is 12 residues long. The CDR3 sequence is CASSNRVHGAFF. The CDR3 DNA follows: TGTGCCAGCAGCAACAGGGTTCATGGAGCTTTCTTT.

This chain connects TRBV6-5 to TRBJ1-1; D is uncertain. The CDR3 has 13 residues. V was cut by 6 bases and J by 2 bases, with 10 bases left in between. Per the germline V gene, CDR1 is MNHEY and CDR2 is SVGAGI. CDR3 protein: CASSTTPNTEAFF. The CDR3 DNA reads as TGTGCCAGCAGCACGACACCCAACACTGAAGCTTTCTTT.

The V call is TRBV7-2, the J call TRBJ2-1, with 9 bases fitting TRBD2. Unmatched junction bases numbered 1, after V lost 1 base and J lost 9 bases. This CDR3 contains 13 residues. Germline V CDR1 and CDR2: SGHTA, FQGNSA. CDR3 sequence: CASSLELAGEQFF. CDR3 in DNA: TGTGCCAGCAGCTTAGAACTAGCGGGTGAGCAGTTCTTC. The variable domain in full, with the rest retrieved from reference TRBV7-2 and TRBJ2-1, is GAGVSQSPSNKVTEKGKDVELRCDPISGHTALYWYRQSLGQGLEFLIYFQGNSAPDKSGLPSDRFSAERTGGSVSTLTIQRTQQEDSAVYLCASSLELAGEQFFGPGTRLTVL.

V and J are TRBV19 and TRBJ2-1; the match to TRBD2 covers 14 bases. The V gene's germline CDR1 is LNHDA and CDR2 SQIVND (reference sequence). V dropped 7 bases and J dropped 8; count of bases not matched to a gene: 4. The CDR3 has 14 residues. CDR3: CASKTSGGAHEQFF. CDR3 nucleotides: TGTGCCAGTAAGACTAGCGGGGGGGCTCATGAGCAGTTCTTC.

This clone was seen only once. The V gene is TRBV12-5, the J gene TRBJ2-1, with a weak D call TRBD2 (6 bases). V shed 3 bases and J shed 0 bases, with 15 bases lying between them. The germline V gene has CDR1 LGHNT and CDR2 FRNRAP. CDR3 length: 17 amino acids. The CDR3 region has the DNA TGTGCTAGTGGTTTCACCATAGCGGCCCTCTCCTACAATGAGCAGTTCTTC. This codes for CASGFTIAALSYNEQFF.

The chain uses TRBV10-3 and TRBJ1-2; tentative D call: TRBD1 (6 bases). CDR1 and CDR2 from the germline V gene are ENHRY and SYGVKD. The germline V and J ends were trimmed by 8 bases and 2 bases, with 9 bases remaining between them. The CDR3 extends over 12 amino acids. The CDR3 reads CAIGQQNYGYTF. Here the CDR3 DNA reads TGTGCCATCGGACAGCAGAACTATGGCTACACCTTC.

The chain employs TRBV4-1 and TRBJ1-4; D remains unclear. V was trimmed by 4 bases and J by 3 bases, leaving 9 bases between them. Germline V gene lookup returns CDR1 MGHRA and CDR2 YSYEKL. The CDR3 length is 14 residues. The CDR3 sequence is CASSLGISNEKLFF. CDR3 sequence (DNA): TGCGCCAGCAGCCTCGGGATTTCTAATGAAAAACTGTTTTTT.

This clone was seen a single time. The chain employs TRBV19 and TRBJ1-2, with D tentatively TRBD1 (6 bases). Germline CDR1 LNHDA, CDR2 SQIVND (reference sequence). V was clipped by 3 bases and J by 0 bases, with 8 bases between them. The CDR3 consists of 14 residues. The CDR3 region has the DNA TGTGCCAGTAGTATGCGGGGGCCTAACTATGGCTACACCTTC. Residues: CASSMRGPNYGYTF.

This clone was recorded only once. The rearrangement uses TRBV3-1 (or the pseudogene TRBV3-2) and TRBJ1-4; tentative D call: TRBD1 (5 bases). V dropped 4 bases and J dropped 6 bases, with 15 bases sitting between them. The CDR3 runs 15 residues. Germline V CDR1 and CDR2: LGHDT, YNNKEL (reference sequence). This CDR3 is CASSPLPGLYEKLFF. The DNA for the CDR3 is TGTGCCAGCAGCCCCCTACCGGGACTTTATGAAAAACTGTTTTTT.

The genes are TRBV24-1 and TRBJ2-7; the match to TRBD2 covers 7 bases. There are 13 residues in the CDR3. Germline CDR1 and CDR2: KGHDR and SFDVKD. The V and J ends lost 5 bases and 7 bases, in that order; junction bases with no gene match: 7. CDR3 nucleotide sequence: TGTGCCACCAGTGGCCCCGGGGGGAGGGAGCAGTACTTC. Amino acid sequence: CATSGPGGREQYF.

The chain links TRBV11-3 to TRBJ2-3; possibly TRBD2 for D (6 bases). CDR3 length: 14 residues. Trimming cost V 5 bases and J 2 bases, with 11 bases left between them. CDR1 and CDR2 (germline): SGHNT, YENEEA. CDR3 coding DNA: TGTGCCAGCAGCCCGGGGGTTAACACAGATACGCAGTATTTT. Its translation is CASSPGVNTDTQYF.

The rearrangement uses TRBV27 and TRBJ2-3, with TRBD2 matching 10 bases. The CDR3 has 15 residues. Germline V gene data show CDR1 as MNHEY and CDR2 as SMNVEV (reference sequence). J lost 8 bases, V lost 4 bases, and 9 bases had no gene match. CDR3 nucleotides: TGTGCCAGCAGTTCATCAGCGGGGGGGCAGAGTACGCAGTATTTT. It specifies CASSSSAGGQSTQYF.

The chain uses TRBV19 and TRBJ2-1, with 8 bases that match TRBD1. The germline V gene has CDR1 LNHDA and CDR2 SQIVND (reference sequence). The CDR3 totals 18 residues. The V and J ends lost 9 bases and 6 bases, in that order; junction bases with no gene match: 22. CDR3: CASVPGQVGFSNRNEQFF. DNA for the CDR3: TGTGCCAGCGTTCCGGGACAGGTTGGGTTCAGCAACCGCAATGAGCAGTTCTTC.

V is TRBV6-5 and J is TRBJ1-1; TRBD1 is a possible D gene (6 bases). V was trimmed by 5 bases and J by 4 bases, leaving 17 bases between them. Germline V gene lookup returns CDR1 MNHEY and CDR2 SVGAGI. The CDR3 spans 15 residues. CDR3 sequence (DNA): TGTGCCAGCAGTCTCACAGGGTCGACGAGCACTGAAGCTTTCTTT. It translates to CASSLTGSTSTEAFF.

The chain has TRBV6-5 and TRBJ1-2; tentative D call: TRBD1 (6 bases). The V gene lost 2 bases and the J gene lost 6 bases, with 13 bases spanning the gap. From germline, CDR1 is MNHEY and CDR2 SVGAGI. CDR3 length: 14 residues. The DNA for the CDR3 is TGTGCCAGCAGTTACAAGCGGGGGGCAGATGGCTACACCTTC. This gives the protein CASSYKRGADGYTF.

V usage is TRBV18 and J usage is TRBJ1-2; the D is unclear. CDR3 length: 12 residues. Germline CDR1 and CDR2: KGHSH and LQKENI. Trimming cost V 2 bases and J 7 bases, with 8 bases left between them. CDR3 region: CASSPGLGGYTF. DNA for the CDR3: TGTGCCAGCTCACCAGGGCTGGGTGGCTACACCTTC.

The V call is TRBV24-1, the J call TRBJ2-1; the match to TRBD1 covers 10 bases. This CDR3 is 17 amino acids long. The V and J ends lost 0 bases and 7 bases, in that order; junction bases with no gene match: 8. CDR1 is KGHDR, CDR2 SFDVKD, per germline. The CDR3 here is CATSDLSRDRGPNEQFF. CDR3 bases: TGTGCCACCAGTGATTTGTCCCGGGACAGGGGTCCAAATGAGCAGTTCTTC.

The gene calls are TRBV6-5 and TRBJ2-5, with a possible D match to TRBD2 (7 bases). Germline CDR1 and CDR2: MNHEY and SVGAGI. This CDR3 has 15 amino acids. V was trimmed by 8 bases and J by 5 bases, leaving 21 bases between them. Here the CDR3 DNA reads TGTGCCAGCGGCCTGGGGGGGGGCGCTTTCGAGACCCAGTACTTC. It translates to CASGLGGGAFETQYF.

Only a few counts were recorded for this clone. The chain employs TRBV27 and TRBJ2-7; D gene unclear. The CDR3 is made up of 11 amino acids. The germline CDR1 and CDR2 sequences are MNHEY and SMNVEV (reference sequence). V was clipped by 5 bases and J by 3 bases, with 5 bases between them. CDR3 bases: TGTGCCAGCAGTCCTTACTACGAGCAGTACTTC. The encoded protein is CASSPYYEQYF.

The rearrangement links TRBV15 to TRBJ2-3, with 10 bases that match TRBD2. The germline V gene encodes CDR1 LNHNV and CDR2 YYDKDF (reference sequence). The trim removed 5 bases at V and 0 bases at J, leaving 5 bases unmatched. The CDR3 loop spans 16 amino acids. The CDR3 DNA follows: TGTGCCACCAGCCGGACTAGCGGTTCTAGCACAGATACGCAGTATTTT. Translated, it gives CATSRTSGSSTDTQYF.